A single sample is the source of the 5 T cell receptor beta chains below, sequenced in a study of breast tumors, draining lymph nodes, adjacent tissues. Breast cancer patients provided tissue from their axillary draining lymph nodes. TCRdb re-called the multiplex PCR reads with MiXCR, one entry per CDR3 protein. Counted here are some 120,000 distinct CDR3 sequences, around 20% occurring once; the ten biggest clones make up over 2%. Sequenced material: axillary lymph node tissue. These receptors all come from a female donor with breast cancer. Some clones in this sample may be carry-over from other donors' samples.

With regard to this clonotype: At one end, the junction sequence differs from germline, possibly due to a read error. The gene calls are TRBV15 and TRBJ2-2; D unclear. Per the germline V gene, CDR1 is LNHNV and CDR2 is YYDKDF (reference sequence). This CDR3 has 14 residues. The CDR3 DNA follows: TGTGCCACCAGCAGAGCCGCGAACACCAGGGAGCTGTTTTTT. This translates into CATSRAANTRELFF.

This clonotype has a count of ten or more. CDR3 amino acids: CSAPDSSPDTQYF. For the CDR3, the DNA is TGCAGTGCTCCGGACTCGTCCCCAGATACGCAGTATTTT. The V and J genes are TRBV20-1 and TRBJ2-3; a weak D match, TRBD2 (5 bases). The V gene's germline CDR1 is DFQATT and CDR2 SNEGSKA (reference sequence). CDR3 length: 13 amino acids. V gave up 5 bases and J gave up 4 bases, with 13 bases separating them.

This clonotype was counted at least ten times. The CDR3, as DNA: TGCAGTCCTTCTGCCTGGCGGGAGCAACAAGAGACCCAGTACTTC. This gives the protein CSPSAWREQQETQYF. The rearrangement uses TRBV20-1 and TRBJ2-5, with 7 bases identical to TRBD2. Germline values: CDR1 DFQATT, CDR2 SNEGSKA (reference sequence). The CDR3 spans 15 residues. Trimming cost V 8 bases and J 2 bases; bases outside gene matches: 14.

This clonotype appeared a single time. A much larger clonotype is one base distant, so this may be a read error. The CDR3 DNA reads as TGTGCCAGCAGCTTACCTCCGGCAGATACGCAGCATTTT. It codes for CASSLPPADTQHF. The chain is built from TRBV7-3 and TRBJ2-3; no clear D gene. The J call is in doubt because the DNA end fits TRBJ1-5 better. Germline-derived CDR1 and CDR2 are SGHTA and FQGTGA. This CDR3 has 13 residues.

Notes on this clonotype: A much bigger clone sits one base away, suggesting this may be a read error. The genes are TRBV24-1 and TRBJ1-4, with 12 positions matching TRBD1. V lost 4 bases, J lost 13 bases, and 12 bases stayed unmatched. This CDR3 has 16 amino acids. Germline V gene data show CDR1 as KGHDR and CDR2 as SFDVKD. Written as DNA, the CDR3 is TGTGCCACCAGTGAAAACACGGGACAGGGGGCAGGAAGACTGTTTTTT. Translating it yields CATSENTGQGAGRLFF.